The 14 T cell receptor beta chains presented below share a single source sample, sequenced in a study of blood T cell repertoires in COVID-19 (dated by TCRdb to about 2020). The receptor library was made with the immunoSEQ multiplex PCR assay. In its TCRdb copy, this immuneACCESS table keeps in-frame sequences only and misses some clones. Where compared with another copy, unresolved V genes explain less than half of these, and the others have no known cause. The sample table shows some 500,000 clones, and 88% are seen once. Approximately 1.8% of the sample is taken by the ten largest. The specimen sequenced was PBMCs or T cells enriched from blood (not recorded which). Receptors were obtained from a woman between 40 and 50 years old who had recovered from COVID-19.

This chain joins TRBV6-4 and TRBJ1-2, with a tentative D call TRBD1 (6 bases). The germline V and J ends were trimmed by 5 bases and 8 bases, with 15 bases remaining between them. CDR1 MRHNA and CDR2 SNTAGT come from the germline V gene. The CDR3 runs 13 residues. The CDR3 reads CASSSQQGSGYTF. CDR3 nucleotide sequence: TGTGCCAGCAGTTCACAACAGGGTTCCGGCTACACCTTC.

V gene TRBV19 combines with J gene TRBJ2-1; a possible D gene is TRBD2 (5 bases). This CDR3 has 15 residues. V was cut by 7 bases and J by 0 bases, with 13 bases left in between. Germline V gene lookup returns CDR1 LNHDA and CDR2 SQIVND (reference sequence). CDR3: CASTPGGLSYNEQFF. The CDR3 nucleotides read TGTGCCAGTACCCCTGGAGGCCTCTCCTACAATGAGCAGTTCTTC.

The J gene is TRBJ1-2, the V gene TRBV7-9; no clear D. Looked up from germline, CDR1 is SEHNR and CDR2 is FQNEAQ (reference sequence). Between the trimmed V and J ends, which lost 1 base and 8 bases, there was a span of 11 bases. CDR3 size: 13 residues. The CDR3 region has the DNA TGTGCCAGCAGCTTAGGACTGGTCTCGGGCTACACCTTC. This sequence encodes CASSLGLVSGYTF.

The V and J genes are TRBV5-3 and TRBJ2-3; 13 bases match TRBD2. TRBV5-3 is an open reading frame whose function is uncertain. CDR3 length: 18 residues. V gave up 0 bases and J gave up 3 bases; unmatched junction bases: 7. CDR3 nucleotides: TGTGCCAGAAGCTTGGCTCGGACTAGCGGGAGTTATACAGATACGCAGTATTTT. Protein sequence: CARSLARTSGSYTDTQYF.

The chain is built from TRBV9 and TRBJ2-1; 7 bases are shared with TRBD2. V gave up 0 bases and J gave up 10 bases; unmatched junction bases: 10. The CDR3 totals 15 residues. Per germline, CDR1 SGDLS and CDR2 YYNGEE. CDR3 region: CASSVERAGRDEQFF. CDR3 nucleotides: TGTGCCAGCAGCGTAGAAAGAGCGGGAAGGGACGAGCAGTTCTTC.

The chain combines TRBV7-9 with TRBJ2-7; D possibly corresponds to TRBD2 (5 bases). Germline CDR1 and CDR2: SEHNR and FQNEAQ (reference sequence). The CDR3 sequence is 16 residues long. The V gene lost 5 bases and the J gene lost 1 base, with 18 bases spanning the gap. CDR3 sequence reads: CASSPPFGERSYEQYF. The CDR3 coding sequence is TGTGCCAGCAGCCCTCCGTTTGGAGAGCGGTCCTACGAGCAGTACTTC.

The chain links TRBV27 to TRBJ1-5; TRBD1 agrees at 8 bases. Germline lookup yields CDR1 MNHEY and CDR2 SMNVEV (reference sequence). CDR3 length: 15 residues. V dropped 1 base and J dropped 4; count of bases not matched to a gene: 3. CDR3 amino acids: CASSLYRGTNQPQHF. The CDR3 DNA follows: TGTGCCAGCAGTTTATACAGGGGGACAAATCAGCCCCAGCATTTT.

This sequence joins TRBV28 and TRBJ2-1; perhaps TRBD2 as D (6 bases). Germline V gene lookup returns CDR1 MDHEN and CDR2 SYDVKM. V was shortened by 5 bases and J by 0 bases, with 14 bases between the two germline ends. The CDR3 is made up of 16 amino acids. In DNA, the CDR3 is TGTGCCAGCAGTGAACTAGCCGCGAGCTCCTACAATGAGCAGTTCTTC. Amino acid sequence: CASSELAASSYNEQFF. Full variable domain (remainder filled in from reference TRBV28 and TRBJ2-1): DVKVTQSSRYLVKRTGEKVFLECVQDMDHENMFWYRQDPGLGLRLIYFSYDVKMKEKGDIPEGYSVSREKKERFSLILESASTNQTSMYLCASSELAASSYNEQFFGPGTRLTVL.

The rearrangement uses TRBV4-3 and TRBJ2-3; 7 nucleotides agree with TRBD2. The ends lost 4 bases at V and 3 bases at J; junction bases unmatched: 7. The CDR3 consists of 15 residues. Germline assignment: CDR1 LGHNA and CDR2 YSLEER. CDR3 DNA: TGCGCCAGCAGCCTAACGGGAGGAGGGACAGATACGCAGTATTTT. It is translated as CASSLTGGGTDTQYF.

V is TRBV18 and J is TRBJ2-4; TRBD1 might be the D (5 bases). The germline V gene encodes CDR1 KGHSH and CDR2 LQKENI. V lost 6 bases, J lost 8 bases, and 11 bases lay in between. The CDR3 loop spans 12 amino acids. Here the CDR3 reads CASSTRVDIQYF. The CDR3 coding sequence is TGTGCCAGCTCGACCAGGGTCGACATTCAGTACTTC.

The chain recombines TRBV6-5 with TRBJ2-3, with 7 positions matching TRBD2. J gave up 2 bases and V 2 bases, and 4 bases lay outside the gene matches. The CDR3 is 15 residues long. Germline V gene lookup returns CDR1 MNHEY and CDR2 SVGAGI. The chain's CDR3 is CASSYAGEYTDTQYF. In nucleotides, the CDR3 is TGTGCCAGCAGTTACGCGGGAGAGTACACAGATACGCAGTATTTT.

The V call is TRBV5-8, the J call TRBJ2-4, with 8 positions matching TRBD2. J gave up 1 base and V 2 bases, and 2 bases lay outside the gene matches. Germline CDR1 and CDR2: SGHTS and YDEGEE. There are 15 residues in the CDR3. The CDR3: CASSLAGVAKNIQYF. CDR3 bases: TGTGCCAGCAGCTTAGCGGGAGTTGCCAAAAACATTCAGTACTTC.

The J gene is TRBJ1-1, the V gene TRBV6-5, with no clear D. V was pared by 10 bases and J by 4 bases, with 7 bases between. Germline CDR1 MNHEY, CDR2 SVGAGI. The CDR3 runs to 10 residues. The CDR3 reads CATSSTEAFF. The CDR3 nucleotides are TGTGCCACCTCCTCCACTGAAGCTTTCTTT.

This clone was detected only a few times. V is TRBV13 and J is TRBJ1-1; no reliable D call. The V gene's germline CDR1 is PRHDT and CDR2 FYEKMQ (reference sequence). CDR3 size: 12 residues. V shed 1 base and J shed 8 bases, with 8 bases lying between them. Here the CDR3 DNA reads TGTGCCAGCAGCTTAGAACGGGAAGAAGCTTTCTTT. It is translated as CASSLEREEAFF.